This is a list of T cell receptor beta chains from one sample in a study of metastatic and nonmetastatic thyroid tumors. Using MiXCR, TCRdb reanalyzed the PCR reads. The sample yields around 7,100 clones, 25% to 40% seen once. The sequenced material came from tumor tissue. Source of these receptors: a female donor with papillary thyroid cancer or a benign thyroid nodule (not recorded which). Some clones in this sample may be carry-over from other donors' samples. The CDR3 runs from the conserved cysteine through the conserved F or W. D genes are given only for firm matches. Only some rows state a clone size, as once, few, many or a class for expanded clones.

TRBV20-1,.,.,TRBJ2-7,TGCAGTGCTAGAACAGAGACCTACGAGCAGTACTTC,CSARTETYEQYF
TRBV9,.,few,TRBJ1-1,TGTGCCAGCACGGGCTCGAACACTGAAGCTTTCTTT,CASTGSNTEAFF
TRBV11-2,TRBD2,many,TRBJ2-1,TGTGCCAGCAGCTTTTTAGCGGGAGGGCAGAGTGAGCAGTTCTTC,CASSFLAGGQSEQFF
TRBV20-1,.,many,TRBJ2-3,TGCAGTGCCCCGGTTCCCCCAGATACGCAGTATTTT,CSAPVPPDTQYF
TRBV15,.,few,TRBJ2-7,TGTGCCACCAGCTCCCCTGGGGGGTCCTACGAGCAGTACTTC,CATSSPGGSYEQYF
TRBV7-7,TRBD2,.,TRBJ2-3,TGTGCCAGCAGCCCCGTGGGGGGGGGCACAGATACGCAGTATTTT,CASSPVGGGTDTQYF
TRBV11-2,.,.,TRBJ1-5,TGTGCCAGCAGCTTCGCGGGATCTCAGCCCCAGCATTTT,CASSFAGSQPQHF
TRBV7-9,TRBD2,many,TRBJ2-1,TGTGCCAGCAGTGCCGCGAGCGGGAGCGGGGGTGGTGAGCAGTTCTTC,CASSAASGSGGGEQFF
TRBV19,TRBD1,medium-sized,TRBJ2-7,TGTGCCAGTAGCTGGACAGGGGAAAAGTCCTACGAGCAGTACTTC,CASSWTGEKSYEQYF
TRBV7-2,TRBD2,.,TRBJ2-7,TGTGCCAGCAGCTTGCCTAGCGGGAGAATTAATTACGAGCAGTACTTC,CASSLPSGRINYEQYF
TRBV12-3/TRBV12-4,.,.,TRBJ2-7,TGTGCCACCAGTCTCTCCTACGAGCAGAACTTC,CATSLSYEQNF
TRBV5-1,.,.,TRBJ2-7,TGCGCCAGCAGTATCCCCTCCCTGGACGAGCAGTACTTC,CASSIPSLDEQYF
TRBV5-6,.,many,TRBJ1-2,TGTGCCAGCAGCCCCTATTACAGGGAAACTAACTATGGCTACACCTTC,CASSPYYRETNYGYTF
TRBV7-9,.,many,TRBJ2-1,TGTGCCAGCAGCTCCCCTGAGGGGGGGGGGGGCTTCTACAATGAGCAGTTCTTC,CASSSPEGGGGFYNEQFF
TRBV24-1,TRBD1,medium-sized,TRBJ2-3,TGTGCCACCAGTGATGAGACAGGGGGCGCAGATACGCAGTATTTT,CATSDETGGADTQYF
TRBV5-6,TRBD1,many,TRBJ2-7,TGTGCCAGCAGCTTGGGGACAGGGCTCTCGTCGGACGAGCAGTACTTC,CASSLGTGLSSDEQYF
TRBV11-2,.,many,TRBJ2-5,TGTGCCAGCAGCTTAAAGGGTTTCCAGAGAGAGACCCAGTACTTC,CASSLKGFQRETQYF
TRBV6-2/TRBV6-3,.,few,TRBJ2-3,TGTGCCAGCAGTCCGACTCGGGCCCTAGATACGCAGTATTTT,CASSPTRALDTQYF
TRBV5-1,TRBD2,medium-sized,TRBJ2-1,TGCGCCAGCAGCCCGATGACTAGCAGCAATGAGCAGTTCTTC,CASSPMTSSNEQFF
TRBV6-1,.,.,TRBJ1-6,TGTGCCAGCAGTGAAAGTCCGGGACGGGCCGATTCACCCCTCCACTTT,CASSESPGRADSPLHF
TRBV20-1,.,many,TRBJ2-5,TGCAGTGCAGACGGTAGATCAGGTGCTCAAGAGACCCAGTACTTC,CSADGRSGAQETQYF
TRBV11-2,TRBD2,many,TRBJ2-4,TGTGCCAGCAGCCCCACCGGGACTAGAAGCATTCAGTACTTC,CASSPTGTRSIQYF
TRBV3-1,.,.,TRBJ1-2,TGTGCCAGCAGCCAGGATGTCCGGACCAACTATGGCTACACCTTC,CASSQDVRTNYGYTF
TRBV7-3,TRBD2,many,TRBJ2-1,TGTGCCAGCAGCCAGGGACTAGCGGGAGGGCGTGGGAATGAGCAGTTCTTC,CASSQGLAGGRGNEQFF
TRBV6-1,.,medium-sized,TRBJ1-5,TGTGCCAGCAGTACCACATGGATTTCATATAGCAATCAGCCCCAGCATTTT,CASSTTWISYSNQPQHF
TRBV5-6,.,.,TRBJ1-1,TGTGCCAGCAGCCCCCAAATGGCCAGAGACACTGAAGCTTTCTTT,CASSPQMARDTEAFF
TRBV20-1,TRBD2,large,TRBJ2-1,TGCAGTGGAGGGACTAGCGGGGGGAATGAGCAGTTCTTC,CSGGTSGGNEQFF
TRBV20-1,.,.,TRBJ2-1,TGCAGTGCTGTTTCTCCCTGGGGATACAATGAGCAGTTCTTC,CSAVSPWGYNEQFF
TRBV19,.,few,TRBJ1-2,TGTGCCAGTAGACGTACACACAGGGTGGACTATGGCTACACCTTC,CASRRTHRVDYGYTF
TRBV20-1,TRBD2,many,TRBJ2-3,TGCAGTGCTCCAACTAGCGACAGCACAGATACGCAGTATTTT,CSAPTSDSTDTQYF
TRBV10-3,.,few,TRBJ2-7,TGTGCCATCAGGCCAGCGGTATGGGGGGCGGGGGAGCAGTACTTC,CAIRPAVWGAGEQYF
TRBV7-2,TRBD1,medium-sized,TRBJ1-3,TGTGCCAGCAGCTTGGGAAGGGACAGGGACTCTGGAAACACCATATATTTT,CASSLGRDRDSGNTIYF
TRBV27,TRBD1,.,TRBJ2-7,TGTGCCAGCAGTATACAACCAGGGGGTGCCTTGCCGTACTTC,CASSIQPGGALPYF
TRBV2,.,.,TRBJ2-2,TGTGCCAGCAGGGAAAGGGACGAGTACACCGGGGAGCTGTTTTTT,CASRERDEYTGELFF
TRBV2,.,.,TRBJ1-5,TGTGCCAGCAGAGACATTCGCAATCAGCCCCAGCATTTT,CASRDIRNQPQHF
TRBV4-1,TRBD1,.,TRBJ2-1,TGCGCCAGCAGCCCTTGGACAGGGGAACGGAATGAGCAGTTCTTC,CASSPWTGERNEQFF
TRBV2,.,few,TRBJ2-7,TGTGCCAGCAGTCTCGTGAGGGGCGCTTACGAGCAGTACTTC,CASSLVRGAYEQYF
TRBV28,.,medium-sized,TRBJ1-2,TGTGCCAGCAGCACTTCCACTTTGGCAGGGGGCTACACCTTC,CASSTSTLAGGYTF
TRBV5-5,TRBD2,many,TRBJ2-1,TGTGCCAGCAGCCCCTGGGGGGGCTACAATGAGCAGTTCTTC,CASSPWGGYNEQFF
TRBV20-1,.,.,TRBJ2-7,TGCAGTGCTAGAGATAGGGGCCCCCTGGGTGAGCAGTACTTC,CSARDRGPLGEQYF
TRBV6-1,.,medium-sized,TRBJ2-1,TGTGCCAGCAGTGAAAGGTGGCCCGTCGGTGGTGAGCAGTTCTTC,CASSERWPVGGEQFF
TRBV30,.,.,TRBJ2-7,TGTGCCTGGAGCCGCCCGGCAGGGCCGACCTACGAGCAGTACTTC,CAWSRPAGPTYEQYF
TRBV18,TRBD2,.,TRBJ2-1,TGTGCCAGCTCTCCGGCTGGACTAGCCTCTACCTACGTGCAGTTCTTC,CASSPAGLASTYVQFF
TRBV10-2,TRBD1,medium-sized,TRBJ2-5,TGCGCCAGCAGTTTGGGGACAGCGTACGAGACCCAGTACTTC,CASSLGTAYETQYF
TRBV28,.,medium-sized,TRBJ1-5,TGTGCCAGCAGCTTACAAATCTTAGGGGCAGCCCAGCATTTT,CASSLQILGAAQHF
TRBV6-1,.,large,TRBJ2-7,TGTGCCAGCAGTGACGGGAGTGGGGACGAGCAGTACTTC,CASSDGSGDEQYF
TRBV7-9,.,many,TRBJ2-7,TGTGCCAGCAGCTTGCGGGACTCCTACGAGCAGTACTTC,CASSLRDSYEQYF
TRBV5-6,.,many,TRBJ1-1,TGTGCCAGCAGCTTGTATTTTCCTGGCAACACTGAAGCTTTCTTT,CASSLYFPGNTEAFF
TRBV20-1,.,.,TRBJ2-1,TGCAGTGCTCTCCCACTAGCCGATGAGCAGTTCTTC,CSALPLADEQFF
TRBV5-1,TRBD2,.,TRBJ2-3,TGCGCCAGCAGCGGCTGGACTAGCAGTTTAGGTACGCAGTATTTT,CASSGWTSSLGTQYF
TRBV20-1,.,.,TRBJ2-3,TGCAGTGCCGCAGTGGGTGCGGGCGACACAGATACGCAGTATTTT,CSAAVGAGDTDTQYF
TRBV4-1,.,many,TRBJ1-2,TGCGCCAGCAGCCAAGATCCCGCCGCAAGCTACACCTTC,CASSQDPAASYTF
TRBV12-5,TRBD1,.,TRBJ1-1,TGTGCTAGTGGTTCGATCGACAGGGAGGGGGGTGAAGCTTTCTTT,CASGSIDREGGEAFF
TRBV6-4,.,many,TRBJ1-1,TGTGCCAGCAGTGAGGCAAAACAGGGAATGGATATCTCAATGAACACTGAAGCTTTCTTT,CASSEAKQGMDISMNTEAFF
TRBV30,TRBD2,medium-sized,TRBJ2-1,TGTGCCCAGACATTACTAGCGGGGGTCAACAATGAGCAGTTCTTC,CAQTLLAGVNNEQFF
TRBV5-1,.,once,TRBJ2-3,TGTGCCAGCAGCTTAGTAGGTGACCCCACAGATACGCAGTATTTT,CASSLVGDPTDTQYF
TRBV11-2,.,.,TRBJ2-3,TGTGCCAGCAGCCGCCGGGACTCCCTAGATACGCAGTATTTT,CASSRRDSLDTQYF
TRBV5-1,.,once,TRBJ1-2,TGCGCCAGCAGCTTGGCCCCAGCAGACAACTATGGCTACACCTTC,CASSLAPADNYGYTF
TRBV10-2,.,few,TRBJ2-7,TGCGCCAGCAGCCAAAGCAGGGGTTGGGACGAGCAGTACTTC,CASSQSRGWDEQYF
TRBV30,.,.,TRBJ1-5,TGTGCCTGGAGTGTCCCTGGGCAGCCCCAGCATTTT,CAWSVPGQPQHF